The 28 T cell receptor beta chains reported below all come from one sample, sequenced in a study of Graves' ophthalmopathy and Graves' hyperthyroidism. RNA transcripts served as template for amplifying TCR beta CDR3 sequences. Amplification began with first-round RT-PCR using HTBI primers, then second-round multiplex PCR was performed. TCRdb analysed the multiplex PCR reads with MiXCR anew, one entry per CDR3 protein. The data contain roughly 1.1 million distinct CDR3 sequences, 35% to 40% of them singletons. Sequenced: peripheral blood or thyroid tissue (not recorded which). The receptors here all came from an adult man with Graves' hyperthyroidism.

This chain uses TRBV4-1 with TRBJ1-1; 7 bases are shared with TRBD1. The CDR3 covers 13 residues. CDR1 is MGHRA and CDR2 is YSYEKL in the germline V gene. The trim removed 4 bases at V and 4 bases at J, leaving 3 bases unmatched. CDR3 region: CASSPGQITEAFF. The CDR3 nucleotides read TGCGCCAGCAGCCCGGGACAGATCACTGAAGCTTTCTTT.

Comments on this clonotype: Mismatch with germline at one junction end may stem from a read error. The CDR3 DNA reads as TGCGCCAGCAGCTTGGCCGGGACAGGGGAACGAGGATCCTTGGTCGTCTCCTTC. This translates into CASSLAGTGERGSLVVSF. This chain connects TRBV5-1 to TRBJ1-2; TRBD1 agrees at 10 bases. The CDR3 length is 18 residues. Germline V gene lookup returns CDR1 SGHRS and CDR2 YFSETQ.

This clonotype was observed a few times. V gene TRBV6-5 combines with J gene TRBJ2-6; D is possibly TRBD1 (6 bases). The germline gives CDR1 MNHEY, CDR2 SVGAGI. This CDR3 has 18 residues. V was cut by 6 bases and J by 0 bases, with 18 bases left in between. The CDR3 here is CASRETVGQPSGANVLTF. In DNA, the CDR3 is TGTGCCAGCAGGGAAACCGTTGGACAGCCCTCTGGGGCCAACGTCCTGACTTTC.

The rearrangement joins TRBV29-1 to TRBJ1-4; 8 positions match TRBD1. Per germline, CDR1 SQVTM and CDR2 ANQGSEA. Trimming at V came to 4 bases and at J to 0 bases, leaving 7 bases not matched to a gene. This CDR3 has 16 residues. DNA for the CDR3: TGCAGCGTTGGGGCAGGGGGCGGACCAACTAATGAAAAACTGTTTTTT. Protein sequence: CSVGAGGGPTNEKLFF.

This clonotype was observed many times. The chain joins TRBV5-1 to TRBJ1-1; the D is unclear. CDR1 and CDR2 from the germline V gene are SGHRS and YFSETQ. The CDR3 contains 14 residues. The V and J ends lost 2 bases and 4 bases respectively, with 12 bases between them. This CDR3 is CASSLGQEVTEAFF. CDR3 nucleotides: TGCGCCAGCAGCTTAGGCCAGGAGGTCACTGAAGCTTTCTTT.

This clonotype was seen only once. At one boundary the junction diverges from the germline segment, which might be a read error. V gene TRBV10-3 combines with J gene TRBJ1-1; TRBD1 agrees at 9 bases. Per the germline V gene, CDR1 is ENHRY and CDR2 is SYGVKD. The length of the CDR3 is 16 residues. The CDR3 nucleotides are TGTGCCAGCAGTAAAAACAGGGGGCTGACGAACACTGAAGCTTTCTTT. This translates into CASSKNRGLTNTEAFF.

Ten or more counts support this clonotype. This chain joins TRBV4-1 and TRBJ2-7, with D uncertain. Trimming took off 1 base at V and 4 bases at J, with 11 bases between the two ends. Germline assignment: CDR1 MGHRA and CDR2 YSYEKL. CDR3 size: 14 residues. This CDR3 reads CASSQAEVSYEQYF. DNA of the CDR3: TGCGCCAGCAGCCAAGCTGAGGTATCTTACGAGCAGTACTTC.

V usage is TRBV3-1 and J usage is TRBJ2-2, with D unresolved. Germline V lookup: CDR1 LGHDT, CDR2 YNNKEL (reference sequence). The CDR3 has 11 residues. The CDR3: CAAGNTGELFF. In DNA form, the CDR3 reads TGTGCAGCAGGGAACACCGGGGAGCTGTTTTTT.

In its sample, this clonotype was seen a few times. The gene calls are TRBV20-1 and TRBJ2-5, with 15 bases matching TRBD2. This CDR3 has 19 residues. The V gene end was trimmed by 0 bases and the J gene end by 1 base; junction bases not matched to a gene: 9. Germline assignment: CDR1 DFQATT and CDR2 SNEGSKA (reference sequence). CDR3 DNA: TGCAGTGCTAGAGATCGGACTAGCGGGAGGGCAGTCGGCCAAGAGACCCAGTACTTC. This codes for CSARDRTSGRAVGQETQYF.

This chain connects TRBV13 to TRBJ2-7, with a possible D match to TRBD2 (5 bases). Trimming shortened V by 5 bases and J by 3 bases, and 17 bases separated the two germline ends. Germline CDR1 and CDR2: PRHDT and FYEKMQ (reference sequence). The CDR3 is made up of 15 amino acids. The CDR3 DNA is TGTGCCAGCAGCCAGGAGGCGGAGTACGACTACGAGCAGTACTTC. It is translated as CASSQEAEYDYEQYF. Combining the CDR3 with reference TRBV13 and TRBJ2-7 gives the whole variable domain AAGVIQSPRHLIKEKRETATLKCYPIPRHDTVYWYQQGPGQDPQFLISFYEKMQSDKGSIPDRFSAQQFSDYHSELNMSSLELGDSALYFCASSQEAEYDYEQYFGPGTRLTVT.

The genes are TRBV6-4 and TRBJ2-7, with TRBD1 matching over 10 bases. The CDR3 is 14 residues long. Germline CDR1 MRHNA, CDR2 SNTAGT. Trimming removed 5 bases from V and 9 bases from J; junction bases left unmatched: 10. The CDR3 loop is CASSRSGTGVVQYF. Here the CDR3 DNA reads TGTGCCAGCAGTCGCTCCGGGACAGGGGTCGTGCAGTACTTC.

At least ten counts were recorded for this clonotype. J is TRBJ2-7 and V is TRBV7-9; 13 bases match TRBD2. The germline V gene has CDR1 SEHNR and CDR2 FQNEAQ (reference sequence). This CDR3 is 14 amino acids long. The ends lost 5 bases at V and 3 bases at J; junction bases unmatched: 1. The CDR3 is CASSRTSGGYEQYF. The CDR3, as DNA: TGTGCCAGCAGCCGGACTAGCGGGGGCTACGAGCAGTACTTC.

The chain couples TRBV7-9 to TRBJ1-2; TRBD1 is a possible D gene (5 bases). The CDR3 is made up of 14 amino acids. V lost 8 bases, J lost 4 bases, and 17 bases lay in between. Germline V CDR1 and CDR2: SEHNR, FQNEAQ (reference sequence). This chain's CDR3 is CASLPGRAIYGYTF. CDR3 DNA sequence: TGTGCCAGCCTCCCGGGACGAGCGATCTATGGCTACACCTTC.

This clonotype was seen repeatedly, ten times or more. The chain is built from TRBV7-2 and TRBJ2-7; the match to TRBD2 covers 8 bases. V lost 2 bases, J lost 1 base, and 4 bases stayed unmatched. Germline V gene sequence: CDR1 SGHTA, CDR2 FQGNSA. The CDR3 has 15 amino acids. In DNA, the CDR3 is TGTGCCAGCAGCTTACGGGGGGGAGATTCCTACGAGCAGTACTTC. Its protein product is CASSLRGGDSYEQYF.

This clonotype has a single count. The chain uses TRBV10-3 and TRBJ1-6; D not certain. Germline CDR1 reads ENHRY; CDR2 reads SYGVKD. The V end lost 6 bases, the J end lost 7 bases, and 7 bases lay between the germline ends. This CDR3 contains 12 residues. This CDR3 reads CAIRGSNSPLHF. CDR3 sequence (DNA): TGTGCCATCAGGGGAAGCAATTCACCCCTCCACTTT.

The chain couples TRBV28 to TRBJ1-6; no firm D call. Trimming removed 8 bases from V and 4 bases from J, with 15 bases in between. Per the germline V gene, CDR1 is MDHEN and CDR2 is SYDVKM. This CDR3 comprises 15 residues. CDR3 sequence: CASRRAEEYNSPLHF. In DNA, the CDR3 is TGTGCCAGCCGGCGGGCTGAGGAATATAATTCACCCCTCCACTTT.

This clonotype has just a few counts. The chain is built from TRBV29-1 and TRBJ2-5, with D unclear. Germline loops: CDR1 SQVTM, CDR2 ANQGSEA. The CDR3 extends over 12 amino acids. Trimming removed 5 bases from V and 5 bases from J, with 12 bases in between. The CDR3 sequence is CSVSRDQETQYF. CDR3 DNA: TGCAGCGTTAGCAGAGATCAGGAGACCCAGTACTTC.

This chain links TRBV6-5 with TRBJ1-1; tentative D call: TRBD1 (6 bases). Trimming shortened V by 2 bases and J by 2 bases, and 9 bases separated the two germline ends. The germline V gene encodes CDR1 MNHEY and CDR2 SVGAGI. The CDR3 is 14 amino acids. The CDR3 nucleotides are TGTGCCAGCAGTTACCTGGACAGTAACACTGAAGCTTTCTTT. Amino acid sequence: CASSYLDSNTEAFF.

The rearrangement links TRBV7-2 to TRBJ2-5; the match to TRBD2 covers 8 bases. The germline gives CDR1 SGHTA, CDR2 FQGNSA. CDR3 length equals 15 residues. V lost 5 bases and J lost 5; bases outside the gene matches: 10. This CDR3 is CASSRGRSVRETQYF. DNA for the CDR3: TGTGCCAGCAGCCGCGGGAGGAGTGTCAGGGAGACCCAGTACTTC.

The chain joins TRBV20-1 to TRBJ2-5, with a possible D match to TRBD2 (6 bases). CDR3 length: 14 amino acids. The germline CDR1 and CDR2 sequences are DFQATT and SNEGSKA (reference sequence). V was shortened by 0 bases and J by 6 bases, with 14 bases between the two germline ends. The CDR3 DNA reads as TGCAGTGCTAGAGATGGAGGCCGCGGGAAGACCCAGTACTTC. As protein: CSARDGGRGKTQYF.

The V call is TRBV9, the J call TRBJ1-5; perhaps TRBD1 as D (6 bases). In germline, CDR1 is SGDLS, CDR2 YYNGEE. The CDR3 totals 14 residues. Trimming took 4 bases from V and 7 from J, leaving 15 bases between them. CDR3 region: CASSRTPDSQPQHF. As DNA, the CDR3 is TGTGCCAGCAGCCGAACCCCGGACAGCCAGCCCCAGCATTTT. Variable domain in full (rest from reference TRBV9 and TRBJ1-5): DSGVTQTPKHLITATGQRVTLRCSPRSGDLSVYWYQQSLDQGLQFLIQYYNGEERAKGNILERFSAQQFPDLHSELNLSSLELGDSALYFCASSRTPDSQPQHFGDGTRLSIL.

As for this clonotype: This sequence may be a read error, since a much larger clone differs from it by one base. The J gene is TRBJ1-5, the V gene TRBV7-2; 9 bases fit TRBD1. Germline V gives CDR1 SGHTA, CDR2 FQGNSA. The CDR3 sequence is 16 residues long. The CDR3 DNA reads TGCGCCAGCAGCCGACAGGTGGACAGGGGCGCTCAGCCCCAGCATTTT. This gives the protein CASSRQVDRGAQPQHF.

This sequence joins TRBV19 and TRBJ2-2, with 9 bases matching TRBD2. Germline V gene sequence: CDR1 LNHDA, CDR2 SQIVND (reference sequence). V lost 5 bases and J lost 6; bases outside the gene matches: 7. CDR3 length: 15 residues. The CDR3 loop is CASSPHGTSSGELFF. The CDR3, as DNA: TGTGCCAGTAGTCCCCACGGGACTAGCTCCGGGGAGCTGTTTTTT.

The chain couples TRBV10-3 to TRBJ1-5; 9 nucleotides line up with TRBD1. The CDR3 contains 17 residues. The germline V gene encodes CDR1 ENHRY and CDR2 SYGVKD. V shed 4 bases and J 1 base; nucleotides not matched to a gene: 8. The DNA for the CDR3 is TGTGCCATCAGTGCGACCTCGGGACAGGGAAGCAATCAGCCCCAGCATTTT. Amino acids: CAISATSGQGSNQPQHF.

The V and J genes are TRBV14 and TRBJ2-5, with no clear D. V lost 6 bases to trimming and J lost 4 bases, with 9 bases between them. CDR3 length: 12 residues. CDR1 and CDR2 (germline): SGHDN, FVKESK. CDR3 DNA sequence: TGTGCCAGCAGTCACATAGCAGAGACCCAGTACTTC. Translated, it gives CASSHIAETQYF.

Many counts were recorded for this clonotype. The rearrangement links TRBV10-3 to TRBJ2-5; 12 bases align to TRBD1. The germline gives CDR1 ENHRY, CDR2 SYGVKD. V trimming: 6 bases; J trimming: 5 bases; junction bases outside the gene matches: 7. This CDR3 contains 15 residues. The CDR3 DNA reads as TGTGCCATCAGAGGCGGGACAGGGGGCGGGGAGACCCAGTACTTC. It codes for CAIRGGTGGGETQYF.

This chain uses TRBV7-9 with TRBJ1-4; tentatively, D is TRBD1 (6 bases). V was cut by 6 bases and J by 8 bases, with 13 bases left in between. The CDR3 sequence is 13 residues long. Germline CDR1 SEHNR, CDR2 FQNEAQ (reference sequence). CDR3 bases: TGTGCCAGCAGTCAATCGGGGGCGGAAAAACTGTTTTTT. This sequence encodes CASSQSGAEKLFF.

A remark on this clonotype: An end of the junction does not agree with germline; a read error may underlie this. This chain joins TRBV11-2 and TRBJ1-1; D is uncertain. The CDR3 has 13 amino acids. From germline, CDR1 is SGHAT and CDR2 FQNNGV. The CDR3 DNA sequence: TGTGCCTGCAGCTTAGGCCCAAACACTGAAGCTTTCTTT. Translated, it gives CACSLGPNTEAFF.